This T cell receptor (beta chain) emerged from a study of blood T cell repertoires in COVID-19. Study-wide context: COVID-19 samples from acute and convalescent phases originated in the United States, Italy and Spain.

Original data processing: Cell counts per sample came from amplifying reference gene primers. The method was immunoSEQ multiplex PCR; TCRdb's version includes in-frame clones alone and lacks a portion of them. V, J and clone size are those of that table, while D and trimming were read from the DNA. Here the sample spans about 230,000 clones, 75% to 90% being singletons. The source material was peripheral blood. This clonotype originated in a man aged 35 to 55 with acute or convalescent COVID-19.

CDR3 DNA: TGTGCCAGCAGTTTACTAGGGACAGCTAACTATGGCTACACCTTC. Encoded protein: CASSLLGTANYGYTF. The chain combines TRBV6-6 with TRBJ1-2; 7 bases agree with TRBD1. Looked up from germline, CDR1 is MNHNY and CDR2 is SVGAGI (reference sequence). The length of the CDR3 is 15 residues. Trimming took 4 bases from V and 0 from J; bases not matched to a gene: 5.